This T cell receptor (beta chain) was sequenced during a study of human T cells and chemical hapten exposure. Time point indicated: patch test 2, 6 weeks after DPC sensitization. Treatment given: therapeutic diphenylcyclopropenone sensitization with weekly scalp DPC. It was from unfractionated whole blood that total RNA was extracted. After removal of 3 bases from V and 4 bases from J, the junction contained 6 bases not matched to a gene. This CDR3 contains 15 residues. Overall study findings and caveats: As patch test score rose, PT1 expanded TCR counts tended to rise as well.

Comment on this clonotype: The antigen is undetermined.

TCRdb fed the RACE reads into MiXCR, producing one record per CDR3 protein. The data contain 85,000 to 95,000 distinct CDR3 sequences, 11% of them singletons. Source: whole blood, taken in connection with sensitization to the hapten diphenylcyclopropenone (DPC). The sequence came from a man aged 40-49 years with alopecia areata. Some clones in this sample may be carry-over from other donors' samples. V and J are TRBV12-3 or TRBV12-4 and TRBJ1-1; 9 bases align to TRBD1. The DNA of the CDR3 is TGTGCCAGCAGTTTTGGGGACAGGGTTGGCACTGAAGCTTTCTTT. Translation: CASSFGDRVGTEAFF.